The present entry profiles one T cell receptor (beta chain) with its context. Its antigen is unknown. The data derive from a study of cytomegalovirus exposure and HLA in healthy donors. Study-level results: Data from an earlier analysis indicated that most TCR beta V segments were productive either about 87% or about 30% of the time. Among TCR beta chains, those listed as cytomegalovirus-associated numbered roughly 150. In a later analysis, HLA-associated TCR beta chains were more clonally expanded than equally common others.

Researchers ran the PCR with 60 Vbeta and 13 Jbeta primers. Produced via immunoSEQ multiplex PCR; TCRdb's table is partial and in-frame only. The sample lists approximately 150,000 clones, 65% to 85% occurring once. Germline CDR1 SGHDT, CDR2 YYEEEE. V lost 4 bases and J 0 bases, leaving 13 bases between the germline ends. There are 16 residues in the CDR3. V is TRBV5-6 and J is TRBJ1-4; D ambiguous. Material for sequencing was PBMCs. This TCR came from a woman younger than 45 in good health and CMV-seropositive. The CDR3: CASSAYYIATNEKLFF. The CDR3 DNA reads TGTGCCAGCAGCGCTTATTACATTGCAACTAATGAAAAACTGTTTTTT.